One sample yielded the 15 T cell receptor beta chains listed below, sequenced in a study of T cells in Graves' hyperthyroidism and ophthalmopathy (dated by TCRdb to between 2018 and 2020). Libraries came from multiplex PCR. Sequencer: Illumina HiSeq 2000. The TCR beta CDR3 regions were amplified from the RNA transcripts. The first round of RT-PCR for the TCR CDR3 was performed with the HTBI primer set and the Qiagen OneStep RT-PCR kit. TCRdb reprocessed the public reads (quality trimming at Q25 with fastp, clone calling with MiXCR) and kept in-frame beta chains. Every distinct CDR3 protein forms one entry, paired with its most common genes and DNA. A total of just under 750,000 distinct CDR3 sequences appear in this sample, around a third of them only once. Together, the top ten hold around a third of the sample. The material sequenced was blood. These receptors were obtained from a woman between 40 and 50 years old with Graves' hyperthyroidism.

This clonotype was observed a handful of times. The chain carries TRBV2 and TRBJ1-2; tentative D call: TRBD1 (6 bases). The germline gives CDR1 SNHLY, CDR2 FYNNEI. CDR3 length: 13 amino acids. V lost 5 bases, J lost 4 bases, and 11 bases lay in between. DNA of the CDR3: TGTGCCAGCAGTCCTACAGGGTTCTATGGCTACACCTTC. This encodes CASSPTGFYGYTF.

The chain uses TRBV10-3 and TRBJ2-6; TRBD1 agrees at 8 bases. The V gene's germline CDR1 is ENHRY and CDR2 SYGVKD. After removal of 3 bases from V and 4 bases from J, the junction contained 5 bases not matched to a gene. The CDR3 length is 16 residues. CDR3 residues: CAISDSGGAGANVLTF. DNA for the CDR3: TGTGCCATCAGTGATTCAGGGGGCGCGGGGGCCAACGTCCTGACTTTC.

This chain joins TRBV10-3 and TRBJ1-1, with D hard to call. V was trimmed by 8 bases and J by 1 base, leaving 14 bases between them. The CDR3 loop spans 14 amino acids. Germline CDR1 reads ENHRY; CDR2 reads SYGVKD. The CDR3 sequence is CAISPAGGNTEAFF. Written as DNA, the CDR3 is TGTGCCATCTCCCCAGCGGGAGGGAACACTGAAGCTTTCTTT.

In its sample, this clonotype was seen many times. The chain recombines TRBV29-1 with TRBJ1-5, with D hard to call. The CDR3 runs to 14 residues. V was cut by 5 bases and J by 2 bases, with 13 bases left in between. Looked up from germline, CDR1 is SQVTM and CDR2 is ANQGSEA. Here the CDR3 DNA reads TGCAGCGTTCAAATGGGGTCGGGCAATCAGCCCCAGCATTTT. This gives the protein CSVQMGSGNQPQHF.

This rearrangement joins TRBV2 to TRBJ2-3; perhaps TRBD2 as D (5 bases). Germline V gives CDR1 SNHLY, CDR2 FYNNEI. This CDR3 spans 16 amino acids. V dropped 0 bases and J dropped 0 bases, with 10 bases sitting between them. CDR3 amino acids: CASSEAYRTSTDTQYF. CDR3 nucleotides: TGTGCCAGCAGTGAAGCGTACCGGACTAGCACAGATACGCAGTATTTT.

The J gene is TRBJ2-2, the V gene TRBV5-2; TRBD1 is the table's D call, not checked against the DNA. TRBV5-2 is described as a pseudogene. The CDR3 extends over 15 amino acids. The CDR3 DNA reads as TGTGCCAGCAAAGGACAGGGGGCGGACACCGGGGAGCTGTTTTTT. Translation: CASKGQGADTGELFF.

Remarks on this clonotype: One end of the junction does not line up with germline, which may come from a read error. This rearrangement joins TRBV7-8 to TRBJ1-1, with unresolved D. The CDR3 has 15 residues. From germline, CDR1 is SGHVS and CDR2 FQNEAQ. In DNA form, the CDR3 reads TGTGCCAGCAGCCCTAGACCAGCTCTGAACACTGAGGCTTTCTTT. Its translation: CASSPRPALNTEAFF.

The chain recombines TRBV19 with TRBJ1-2; maybe TRBD1 (6 bases). This CDR3 has 14 amino acids. V lost 6 bases and J 6 bases, leaving 17 bases between the germline ends. CDR1 is LNHDA and CDR2 is SQIVND in the germline V gene (reference sequence). CDR3 protein: CASSLYSGVDGYTF. CDR3 DNA sequence: TGTGCCAGTAGCCTCTATTCAGGGGTTGATGGCTACACCTTC.

V gene TRBV20-1 combines with J gene TRBJ2-7; D call uncertain. The CDR3 length is 14 residues. The germline CDR1 and CDR2 sequences are DFQATT and SNEGSKA (reference sequence). The V end was cut by 6 bases, the J end by 3 bases, with 18 bases between. The DNA for the CDR3 is TGCAGTGCCAGCAGACCTGACGTCAGCTACGAGCAGTACTTC. This codes for CSASRPDVSYEQYF.

This clonotype has a count of ten or more. The chain is built from TRBV20-1 and TRBJ1-1; 12 bases are a match to TRBD1. With 3 bases clipped from V and 0 bases from J, the junction kept 5 bases outside the gene matches. The CDR3 is 16 amino acids. The V gene's germline CDR1 is DFQATT and CDR2 SNEGSKA (reference sequence). This CDR3 reads CSASRDRGRVNTEAFF. DNA for the CDR3: TGCAGTGCTAGCCGGGACAGGGGGCGGGTGAACACTGAAGCTTTCTTT.

The sample holds a few counts of this clonotype. This rearrangement joins TRBV14 to TRBJ1-6; D might be TRBD1 (5 bases). The V end lost 1 base, the J end lost 0 bases, and 16 bases lay between the germline ends. This CDR3 comprises 19 residues. Germline assignment: CDR1 SGHDN and CDR2 FVKESK. The CDR3: CASSQVPGTLSSYNSPLHF. CDR3 sequence (DNA): TGTGCCAGCAGCCAAGTTCCCGGGACTCTAAGCTCCTATAATTCACCCCTCCACTTT.

In this sample, this clonotype turned up a few times. V is TRBV5-4 and J is TRBJ1-1; D remains unclear. V lost 3 bases to trimming and J lost 0 bases, with 9 bases between them. The CDR3 covers 14 residues. Germline V gives CDR1 SGHNT, CDR2 YYREEE (reference sequence). The CDR3 DNA reads TGTGCCAGCAGCTCCCTCCAGATGAACACTGAAGCTTTCTTT. This codes for CASSSLQMNTEAFF.

This clonotype has a count of ten or more. This CDR3 is CASSFVRTEAFF. In DNA form, the CDR3 reads TGTGCCAGCAGCTTCGTAAGGACTGAAGCTTTCTTT. The J gene is TRBJ1-1, the V gene TRBV7-2, with D uncertain. Trimming stripped 3 bases from V and 5 bases from J, with 7 bases between. The CDR3 length is 12 residues. Per germline, CDR1 SGHTA and CDR2 FQGNSA.

This clonotype was detected ten times or more. The chain carries TRBV20-1 and TRBJ1-2; TRBD1 might be the D (6 bases). Trimming took 2 bases from V and 2 from J, leaving 15 bases between them. CDR3 length: 15 amino acids. Germline loops: CDR1 DFQATT, CDR2 SNEGSKA (reference sequence). The CDR3 nucleotides are TGCAGTGCTAGACACCCGAGGGGGACCAACTATGGCTACACCTTC. Translating it yields CSARHPRGTNYGYTF.

The chain carries TRBV13 and TRBJ1-1, with D unresolved. Per the germline V gene, CDR1 is PRHDT and CDR2 is FYEKMQ (reference sequence). The CDR3 covers 15 residues. Trimming removed 4 bases at V and 1 base at J, with 13 bases between. The CDR3 DNA reads TGTGCCAGCAGCTCTACTGCTGGCACGAACACTGAAGCTTTCTTT. It encodes CASSSTAGTNTEAFF.